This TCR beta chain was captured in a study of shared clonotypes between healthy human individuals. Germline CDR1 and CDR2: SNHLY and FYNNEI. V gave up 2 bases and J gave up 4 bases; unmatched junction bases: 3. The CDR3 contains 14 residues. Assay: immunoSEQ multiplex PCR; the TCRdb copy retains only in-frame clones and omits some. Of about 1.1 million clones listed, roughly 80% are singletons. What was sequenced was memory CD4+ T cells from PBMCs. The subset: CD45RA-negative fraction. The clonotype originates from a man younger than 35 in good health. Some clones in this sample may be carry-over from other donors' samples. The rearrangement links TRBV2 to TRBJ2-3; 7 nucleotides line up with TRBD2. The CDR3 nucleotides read TGTGCCAGCAGTGAATCTAGCGGTGCAGATACGCAGTATTTT. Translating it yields CASSESSGADTQYF. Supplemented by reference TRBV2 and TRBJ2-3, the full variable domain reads EPEVTQTPSHQVTQMGQEVILRCVPISNHLYFYWYRQILGQKVEFLVSFYNNEISEKSEIFDDQFSVERPDGSNFTLKIRSTKLEDSAMYFCASSESSGADTQYFGPGTRLTVL.